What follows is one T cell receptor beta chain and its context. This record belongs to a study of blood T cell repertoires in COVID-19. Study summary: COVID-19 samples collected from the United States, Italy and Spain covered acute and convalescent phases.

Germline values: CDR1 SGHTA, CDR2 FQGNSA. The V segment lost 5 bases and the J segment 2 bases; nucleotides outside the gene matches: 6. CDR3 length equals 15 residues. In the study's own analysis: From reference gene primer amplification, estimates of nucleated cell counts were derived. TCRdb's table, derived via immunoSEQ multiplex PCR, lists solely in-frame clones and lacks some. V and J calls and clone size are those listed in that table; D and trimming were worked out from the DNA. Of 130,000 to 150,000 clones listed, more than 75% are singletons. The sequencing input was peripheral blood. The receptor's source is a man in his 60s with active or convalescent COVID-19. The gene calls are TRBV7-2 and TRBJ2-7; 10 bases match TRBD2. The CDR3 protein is CASSQQAGGTYEQYF. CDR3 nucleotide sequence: TGTGCCAGCAGCCAACAAGCGGGAGGGACCTACGAGCAGTACTTC.